These 22 T cell receptor beta chains came from one sample sequenced in a study of identical twins. From the 5' RACE reads, TCRdb called clonotypes with MiXCR, one entry per CDR3 protein. Among 350,000 or so distinct CDR3 sequences listed, approximately 8.8% were seen once. The sequencing sample was made of naive T cells sorted from blood. The origin of the receptors is a woman in her fifties or sixties in good health.

In this sample, this clonotype turned up many times. V and J are TRBV19 and TRBJ1-2; no firm D call. CDR3 length equals 13 residues. Trimming stripped 2 bases from V and 4 bases from J, with 8 bases between. Per the germline V gene, CDR1 is LNHDA and CDR2 is SQIVND (reference sequence). The CDR3 DNA is TGTGCCAGTAGTATAAGGTCCTTCTATGGCTACACCTTC. It is translated as CASSIRSFYGYTF. Together with reference TRBV19 and TRBJ1-2, the CDR3 gives the full variable domain: DGGITQSPKYLFRKEGQNVTLSCEQNLNHDAMYWYRQDPGQGLRLIYYSQIVNDFQKGDIAEGYSVSREKKESFPLTVTSAQKNPTAFYLCASSIRSFYGYTFGSGTRLTVV.

This chain uses TRBV5-1 with TRBJ2-1; the D gene is possibly TRBD1 (6 bases). Germline CDR1 SGHRS, CDR2 YFSETQ. V shed 7 bases and J shed 6 bases, with 14 bases lying between them. CDR3 length: 13 amino acids. The CDR3 coding sequence is TGCGCCAGCTTCCGGGACAACCTCAATGAGCAGTTCTTC. Its protein is CASFRDNLNEQFF.

Only one count was recorded for this clonotype. The V call is TRBV6-5, the J call TRBJ2-1; D is possibly TRBD2 (5 bases). The CDR3 is 13 amino acids. Germline assignment: CDR1 MNHEY and CDR2 SVGAGI. V shed 5 bases and J shed 9 bases, with 14 bases lying between them. The CDR3 here is CASSLRVLGEQFF. In nucleotides, the CDR3 is TGTGCCAGCAGTCTGCGGGTTTTGGGTGAGCAGTTCTTC.

This clonotype was recorded at least ten times. The V call is TRBV20-1, the J call TRBJ2-1; TRBD2 aligns across 13 bases. The CDR3 runs 15 residues. CDR1 and CDR2 (germline): DFQATT, SNEGSKA (reference sequence). Unmatched junction bases numbered 5, after V lost 0 bases and J lost 9 bases. The CDR3 is CSARETSGRSGEQFF. CDR3 DNA: TGCAGTGCTAGAGAGACTAGCGGGAGGTCCGGTGAGCAGTTCTTC.

This clonotype has a count of ten or more. J is TRBJ1-6 and V is TRBV12-3 or TRBV12-4; no definite D call. Trimming cost V 6 bases and J 8 bases, with 11 bases left between them. The CDR3 runs 13 residues. CDR3 nucleotides: TGTGCCAGCAGGCCCCAAAAGCATTCACCCCTCCACTTT. As protein: CASRPQKHSPLHF.

The chain joins TRBV2 to TRBJ2-3, with D unresolved. Germline assignment: CDR1 SNHLY and CDR2 FYNNEI. The V gene lost 6 bases and the J gene lost 4 bases, with 11 bases spanning the gap. CDR3 length equals 13 residues. This chain's CDR3 is CASSDPGADTQYF. The CDR3 DNA reads as TGTGCCAGCAGCGACCCTGGGGCAGATACGCAGTATTTT.

The genes are TRBV7-2 and TRBJ2-4; a possible D gene is TRBD1 (5 bases). The CDR3 length is 11 residues. Looked up from germline, CDR1 is SGHTA and CDR2 is FQGNSA. Trimming pared 2 bases from V and 9 bases from J, leaving 5 bases between. The CDR3 DNA is TGTGCCAGCAGCTTAAGGGGCATTCAGTACTTC. Its translation: CASSLRGIQYF.

This clonotype showed up just a few times. DNA for the CDR3: TGCAGTGCTAGCCCCTTACTAGCGGGAAGGACAGATACGCAGTATTTT. Translating it yields CSASPLLAGRTDTQYF. The rearrangement links TRBV20-1 to TRBJ2-3, with 10 bases fitting TRBD2. Germline loops: CDR1 DFQATT, CDR2 SNEGSKA (reference sequence). J was trimmed by 3 bases and V by 3 bases; bases with no gene match: 9. This CDR3 spans 16 amino acids.

The chain combines TRBV12-3 or TRBV12-4 with TRBJ2-3, with 7 bases matching TRBD1. This CDR3 comprises 18 residues. Trimming at V came to 5 bases and at J to 1 base, leaving 15 bases not matched to a gene. CDR3 sequence (DNA): TGTGCCAGCAGTCCCCTATCGCTGCTACAGGGGCGCACAGATACGCAGTATTTT. Translation: CASSPLSLLQGRTDTQYF.

J is TRBJ2-1 and V is TRBV20-1; the D is unclear. Looked up from germline, CDR1 is DFQATT and CDR2 is SNEGSKA (reference sequence). The CDR3 sequence is 13 residues long. V lost 6 bases to trimming and J lost 5 bases, with 14 bases between them. In nucleotides, the CDR3 is TGCAGTGCCTCAAAGCGACTGAACAATGAGCAGTTCTTC. Its translation: CSASKRLNNEQFF.

This clonotype was observed many times. The V gene is TRBV12-3 or TRBV12-4, the J gene TRBJ2-3; TRBD2 matches 8 bases. J was trimmed by 0 bases and V by 6 bases; bases with no gene match: 14. The CDR3 loop spans 18 amino acids. CDR3: CASSPELADGASTDTQYF. The CDR3 bases are TGTGCCAGCAGCCCCGAACTAGCGGACGGTGCTAGCACAGATACGCAGTATTTT.

This chain connects TRBV7-2 to TRBJ2-1; 7 nucleotides agree with TRBD2. V shed 0 bases, J shed 8 bases, and the junction held 16 bases outside the gene matches. The CDR3 has 18 amino acids. Germline CDR1 SGHTA, CDR2 FQGNSA. CDR3 sequence: CASSLAHRSAGGGYEQFF. In DNA, the CDR3 is TGTGCCAGCAGCTTAGCGCACCGGTCGGCTGGGGGAGGGTATGAGCAGTTCTTC.

This clonotype has a handful of counts. V usage is TRBV5-1 and J usage is TRBJ2-5, with a possible D match to TRBD2 (5 bases). From germline, CDR1 is SGHRS and CDR2 YFSETQ. CDR3 size: 15 residues. Trimming stripped 4 bases from V and 4 bases from J, with 17 bases between. CDR3 in DNA: TGCGCCAGCAGCCCTCCTCCGGGATTGGCAGAGACCCAGTACTTC. Its protein product is CASSPPPGLAETQYF.

The chain couples TRBV6-1 to TRBJ1-3, with 7 bases aligning to TRBD1. The ends lost 6 bases at V and 4 bases at J; junction bases unmatched: 6. The CDR3 has 14 amino acids. Germline lookup yields CDR1 MNHNS and CDR2 SASEGT. DNA for the CDR3: TGTGCCAGCAGGGCACAGGGGTCAGGAAACACCATATATTTT. It specifies CASRAQGSGNTIYF.

This chain links TRBV28 with TRBJ2-3; D is ambiguous. The germline V and J ends were trimmed by 5 bases and 6 bases, with 9 bases remaining between them. The germline gives CDR1 MDHEN, CDR2 SYDVKM. CDR3 length: 12 residues. CDR3 nucleotides: TGTGCCAGCAGTGGGATATGGGATACGCAGTATTTT. Translating gives CASSGIWDTQYF.

This clonotype was seen at least ten times. This sequence joins TRBV20-1 and TRBJ1-6, with TRBD1 matching over 7 bases. Germline CDR1 and CDR2: DFQATT and SNEGSKA (reference sequence). The CDR3 has 16 residues. V shed 0 bases and J 6 bases; nucleotides not matched to a gene: 8. CDR3 residues: CSARDAQGMGNSPLHF. CDR3 bases: TGCAGTGCTAGAGACGCACAGGGGATGGGTAATTCACCCCTCCACTTT.

Many counts were recorded for this clonotype. The CDR3 nucleotides are TGTGCCATCAGTGAACGAGGGTTCCCGAACACCGGGGAGCTGTTTTTT. Its translation: CAISERGFPNTGELFF. The chain employs TRBV10-3 and TRBJ2-2; weak D call: TRBD2 (5 bases). The CDR3 consists of 16 residues. Germline assignment: CDR1 ENHRY and CDR2 SYGVKD. The ends were cut back, 3 bases at V and 0 bases at J, with 11 bases in the middle.

This chain joins TRBV12-3 or TRBV12-4 and TRBJ1-3; D call uncertain. The CDR3 spans 14 residues. V lost 3 bases and J 0 bases, leaving 6 bases between the germline ends. CDR3 residues: CASSFEHSGNTIYF. DNA of the CDR3: TGTGCCAGCAGTTTTGAGCACTCTGGAAACACCATATATTTT.

The V call is TRBV6-2 or TRBV6-3, the J call TRBJ2-2, with TRBD2 matching 8 bases. Per the germline V gene, CDR1 is MNHEY and CDR2 is SVGEGT. The V segment lost 2 bases and the J segment 6 bases; nucleotides outside the gene matches: 2. The CDR3 extends over 14 amino acids. The CDR3 is CASSYVSGAGELFF. For the CDR3, the DNA is TGTGCCAGCAGTTACGTTAGCGGGGCCGGGGAGCTGTTTTTT.

This rearrangement joins TRBV12-3 or TRBV12-4 to TRBJ1-1; D remains ambiguous. Trimming removed 3 bases from V and 0 bases from J, with 8 bases in between. The CDR3 has 14 amino acids. CDR3 sequence (DNA): TGTGCCAGCAGTTTCCACACAATGAACACTGAAGCTTTCTTT. Protein product: CASSFHTMNTEAFF.

This clonotype was seen many times. V usage is TRBV10-2 and J usage is TRBJ2-1; 10 nucleotides agree with TRBD2. With 2 bases clipped from V and 5 bases from J, the junction kept 9 bases outside the gene matches. Germline V CDR1 and CDR2: WSHSY, SAAADI. The CDR3 is 17 amino acids. The CDR3 spells CASSEIPSGGTNNEQFF. In nucleotides, the CDR3 is TGCGCCAGCAGTGAGATCCCTAGCGGGGGAACAAACAATGAGCAGTTCTTC.

This clonotype has a handful of counts. CDR3 region: CASSLYQGVGNTEAFF. The DNA of the CDR3 is TGTGCCAGCAGCTTATACCAGGGTGTGGGAAACACTGAAGCTTTCTTT. The chain is built from TRBV11-3 and TRBJ1-1; a weak D match, TRBD1 (5 bases). V lost 2 bases to trimming and J lost 2 bases, with 15 bases between them. CDR3 length: 16 residues. Germline CDR1 reads SGHNT; CDR2 reads YENEEA.